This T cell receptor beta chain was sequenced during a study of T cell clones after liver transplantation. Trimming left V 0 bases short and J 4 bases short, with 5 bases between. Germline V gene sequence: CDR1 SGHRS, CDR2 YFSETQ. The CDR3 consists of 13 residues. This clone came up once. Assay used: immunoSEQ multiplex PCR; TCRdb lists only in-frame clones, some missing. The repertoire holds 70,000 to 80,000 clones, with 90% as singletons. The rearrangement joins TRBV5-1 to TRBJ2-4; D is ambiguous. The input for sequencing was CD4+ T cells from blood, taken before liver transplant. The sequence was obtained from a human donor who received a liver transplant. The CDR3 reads CASSLAFKNIQYF. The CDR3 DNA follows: TGCGCCAGCAGCTTGGCCTTTAAAAACATTCAGTACTTC.